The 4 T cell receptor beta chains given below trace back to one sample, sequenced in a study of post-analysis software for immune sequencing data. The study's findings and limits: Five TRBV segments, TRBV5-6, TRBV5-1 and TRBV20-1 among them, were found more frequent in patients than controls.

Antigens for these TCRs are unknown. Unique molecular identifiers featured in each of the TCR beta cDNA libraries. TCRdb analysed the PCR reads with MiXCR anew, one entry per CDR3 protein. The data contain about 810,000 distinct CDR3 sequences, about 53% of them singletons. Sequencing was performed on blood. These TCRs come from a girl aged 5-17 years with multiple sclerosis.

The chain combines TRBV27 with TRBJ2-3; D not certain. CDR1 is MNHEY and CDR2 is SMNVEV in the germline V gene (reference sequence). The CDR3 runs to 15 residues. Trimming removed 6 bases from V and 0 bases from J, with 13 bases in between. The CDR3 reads CASRGSYSSTDTQYF. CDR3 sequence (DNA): TGTGCCAGCAGGGGCAGCTACTCTAGCACAGATACGCAGTATTTT.

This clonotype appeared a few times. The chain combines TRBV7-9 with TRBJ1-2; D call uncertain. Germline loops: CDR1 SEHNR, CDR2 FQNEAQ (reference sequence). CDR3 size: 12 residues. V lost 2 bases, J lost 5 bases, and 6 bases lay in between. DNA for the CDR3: TGTGCCAGCAGCTTACCGGAGTATGGCTACACCTTC. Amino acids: CASSLPEYGYTF.

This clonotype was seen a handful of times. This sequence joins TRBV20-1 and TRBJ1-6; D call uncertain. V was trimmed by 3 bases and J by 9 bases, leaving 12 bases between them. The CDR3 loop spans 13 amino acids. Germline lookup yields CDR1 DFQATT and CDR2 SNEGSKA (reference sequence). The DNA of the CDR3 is TGCAGTGCTAGGGACTCCGAGTTTTCACCCCTCCACTTT. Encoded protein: CSARDSEFSPLHF.

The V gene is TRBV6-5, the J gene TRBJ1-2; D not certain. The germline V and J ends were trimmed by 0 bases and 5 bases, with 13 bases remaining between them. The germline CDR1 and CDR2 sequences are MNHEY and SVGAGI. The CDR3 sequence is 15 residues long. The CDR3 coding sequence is TGTGCCAGCAGTTACTCGTTCCTCGAATGGTATGGCTACACCTTC. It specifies CASSYSFLEWYGYTF.